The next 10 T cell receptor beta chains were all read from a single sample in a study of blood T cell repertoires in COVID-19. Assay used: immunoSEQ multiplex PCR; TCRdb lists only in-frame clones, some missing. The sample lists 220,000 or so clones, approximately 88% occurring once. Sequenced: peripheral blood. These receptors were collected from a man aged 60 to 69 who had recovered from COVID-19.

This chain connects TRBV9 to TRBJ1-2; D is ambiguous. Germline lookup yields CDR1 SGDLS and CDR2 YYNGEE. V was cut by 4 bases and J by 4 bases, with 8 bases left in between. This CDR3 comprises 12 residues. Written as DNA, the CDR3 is TGTGCCAGCAGCAACAGAATCTATGGCTACACCTTC. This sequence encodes CASSNRIYGYTF. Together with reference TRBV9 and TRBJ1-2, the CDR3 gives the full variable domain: DSGVTQTPKHLITATGQRVTLRCSPRSGDLSVYWYQQSLDQGLQFLIQYYNGEERAKGNILERFSAQQFPDLHSELNLSSLELGDSALYFCASSNRIYGYTFGSGTRLTVV.

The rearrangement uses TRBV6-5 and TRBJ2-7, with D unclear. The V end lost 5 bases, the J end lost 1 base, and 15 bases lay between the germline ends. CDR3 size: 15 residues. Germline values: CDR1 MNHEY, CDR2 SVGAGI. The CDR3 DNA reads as TGTGCCAGCAGTCCCGAGGCTGCGCGATCCTACGAGCAGTACTTC. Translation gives CASSPEAARSYEQYF.

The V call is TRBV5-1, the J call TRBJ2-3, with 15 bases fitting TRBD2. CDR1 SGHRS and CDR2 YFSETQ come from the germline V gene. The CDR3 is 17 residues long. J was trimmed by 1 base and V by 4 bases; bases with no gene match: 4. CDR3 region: CASSKGLAGGRTDTQYF. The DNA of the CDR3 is TGCGCCAGCAGCAAGGGACTAGCGGGAGGTCGCACAGATACGCAGTATTTT.

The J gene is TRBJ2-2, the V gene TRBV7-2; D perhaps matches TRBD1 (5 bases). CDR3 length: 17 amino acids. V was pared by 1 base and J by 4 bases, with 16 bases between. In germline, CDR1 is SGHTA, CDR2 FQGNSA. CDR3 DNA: TGTGCCAGCAGCTTAGGTGCTTGGGTTGGGGCCACCGGGGAGCTGTTTTTT. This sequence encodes CASSLGAWVGATGELFF.

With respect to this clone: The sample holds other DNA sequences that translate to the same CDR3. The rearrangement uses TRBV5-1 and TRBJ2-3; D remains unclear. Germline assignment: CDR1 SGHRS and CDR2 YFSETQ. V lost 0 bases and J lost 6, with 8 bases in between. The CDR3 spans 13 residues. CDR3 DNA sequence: TGCGCCAGCAGCTTGGCCGGAGCGGATACGCAGTATTTT. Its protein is CASSLAGADTQYF.

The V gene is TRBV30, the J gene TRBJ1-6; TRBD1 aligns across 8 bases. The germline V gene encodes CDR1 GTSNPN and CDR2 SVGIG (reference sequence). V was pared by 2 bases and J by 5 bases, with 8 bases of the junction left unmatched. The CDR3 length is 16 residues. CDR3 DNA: TGTGCCTGGAGTCGGAACAGGGGGGGAAATAATTCACCCCTCCACTTT. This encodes CAWSRNRGGNNSPLHF.

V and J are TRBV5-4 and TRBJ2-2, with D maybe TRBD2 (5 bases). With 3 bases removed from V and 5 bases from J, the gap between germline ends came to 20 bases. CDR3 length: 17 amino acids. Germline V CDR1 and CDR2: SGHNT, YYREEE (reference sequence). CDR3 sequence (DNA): TGTGCCAGCAGCTCCCCTGGAAATGTCCCGGGGACCGGGGAGCTGTTTTTT. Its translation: CASSSPGNVPGTGELFF.

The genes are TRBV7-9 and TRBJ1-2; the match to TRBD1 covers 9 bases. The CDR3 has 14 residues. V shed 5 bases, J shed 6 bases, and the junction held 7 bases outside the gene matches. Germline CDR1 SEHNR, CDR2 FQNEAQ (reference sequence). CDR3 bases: TGTGCCAGCAGCCTAAGGACAGGGGTCAATGGCTACACCTTC. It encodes CASSLRTGVNGYTF.

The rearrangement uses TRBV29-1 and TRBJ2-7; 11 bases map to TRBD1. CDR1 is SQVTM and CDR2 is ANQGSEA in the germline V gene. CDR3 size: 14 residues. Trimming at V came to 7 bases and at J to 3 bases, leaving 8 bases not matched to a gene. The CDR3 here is CSATPGTGGYEQYF. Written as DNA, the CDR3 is TGCAGCGCCACTCCGGGGACAGGGGGCTACGAGCAGTACTTC.

The CDR3 reads CASSYRLAGGPVVREQYF. The CDR3 nucleotides are TGCGCCAGCAGCTACCGACTAGCGGGGGGGCCTGTTGTACGTGAGCAGTACTTC. The chain carries TRBV5-1 and TRBJ2-7; TRBD2 aligns across 14 bases. The CDR3 extends over 18 amino acids. CDR1 is SGHRS and CDR2 is YFSETQ in the germline V gene. The ends lost 3 bases at V and 7 bases at J; junction bases unmatched: 15.